These 21 T cell receptor beta chains came from one sample sequenced in a study of OX40 agonist ivuxolimab in advanced cancers. Repertoires were generated with immunoSEQ multiplex PCR, while TCRdb's copy carries only in-frame clones and drops some. The sample has about 25,000 clones; around 80% are singletons. The material sequenced was CD4+ or CD8+ T cells sorted from blood, taken in a trial of the OX40 agonist ivuxolimab. These receptor sequences come from an adult with an advanced solid tumor such as melanoma, head and neck, liver or kidney cancer.

The CDR3 DNA sequence: TGTGCCAGCAGCAGACGGAATGAGCAGTTCTTC. It encodes CASSRRNEQFF. The gene calls are TRBV27 and TRBJ2-1; D gene unclear. Germline V gives CDR1 MNHEY, CDR2 SMNVEV (reference sequence). The CDR3 totals 11 residues. Trimming stripped 6 bases from V and 7 bases from J, with 7 bases between.

This clone has only one observation. The V and J genes are TRBV4-2 and TRBJ2-3; D uncertain. Trimming cost V 1 base and J 0 bases, with 5 bases left between them. CDR3 length equals 14 residues. Germline V gives CDR1 LGHNA, CDR2 YNFKEQ. This CDR3 is CASSQVGSTDTQYF. The CDR3 DNA is TGTGCCAGCAGCCAAGTGGGCAGCACAGATACGCAGTATTTT.

This chain joins TRBV6-4 and TRBJ1-2; D uncertain. Germline V gene data show CDR1 as MRHNA and CDR2 as SNTAGT. The CDR3 is 13 amino acids. V was trimmed by 5 bases and J by 3 bases, leaving 10 bases between them. The CDR3 DNA reads as TGTGCCAGCAGTTACACAGACCACTATGGCTACACCTTC. It translates to CASSYTDHYGYTF.

V gene TRBV4-1 combines with J gene TRBJ1-4, with D perhaps matching TRBD1 (5 bases). CDR3 length: 16 amino acids. V was trimmed by 0 bases and J by 7 bases, leaving 15 bases between them. From germline, CDR1 is MGHRA and CDR2 YSYEKL. The CDR3 sequence: CASSQETPTRGEKLFF. CDR3 in DNA: TGCGCCAGCAGCCAAGAGACCCCGACAAGGGGTGAAAAACTGTTTTTT.

As concerns this clone: Other DNA sequences in the same sample also yield this CDR3. The CDR3 DNA reads as TGTGCCAGCAGCTTGGCCGGAGCGGGAGGCACCGGGGAGCTGTTTTTT. Residues: CASSLAGAGGTGELFF. The chain recombines TRBV5-4 with TRBJ2-2; 9 nucleotides line up with TRBD2. Germline V lookup: CDR1 SGHNT, CDR2 YYREEE (reference sequence). The CDR3 spans 16 residues. Unmatched junction bases numbered 4, after V lost 0 bases and J lost 4 bases. The full variable domain, in which reference TRBV5-4 and TRBJ2-2 provide the parts outside the CDR3, is ETGVTQSPTHLIKTRGQQVTLRCSSQSGHNTVSWYQQALGQGPQFIFQYYREEENGRGNFPPRFSGLQFPNYSSELNVNALELDDSALYLCASSLAGAGGTGELFFGEGSRLTVL.

The chain uses TRBV5-4 and TRBJ2-5, with D possibly matching TRBD1 (5 bases). V lost 8 bases and J lost 2, with 10 bases in between. Germline V gene lookup returns CDR1 SGHNT and CDR2 YYREEE (reference sequence). This CDR3 region has 12 residues. Written as DNA, the CDR3 is TGTGCCAGTACAGGTGGACAAGAGACCCAGTACTTC. The encoded protein is CASTGGQETQYF.

V gene TRBV5-6 combines with J gene TRBJ2-7; the match to TRBD1 covers 10 bases. Germline V CDR1 and CDR2: SGHDT, YYEEEE. V lost 2 bases, J lost 4 bases, and 6 bases stayed unmatched. The CDR3 spans 15 residues. The CDR3 coding sequence is TGTGCCAGCAGCTTCCCCTCGGGACAGGGGTACGAGCAGTACTTC. Amino acid sequence: CASSFPSGQGYEQYF.

The rearrangement joins TRBV28 to TRBJ2-3; 7 bases align to TRBD1. Trimming took 5 bases from V and 4 from J; bases not matched to a gene: 6. Germline assignment: CDR1 MDHEN and CDR2 SYDVKM. This CDR3 region has 14 residues. CDR3 protein: CASSPRQGADTQYF. DNA of the CDR3: TGTGCCAGCAGTCCACGACAGGGAGCAGATACGCAGTATTTT.

Regarding this clone: A junction boundary mismatches the germline segment, possibly from a read error. The chain combines TRBV27 with TRBJ2-2; D may be TRBD1 or TRBD2 (6 bases each). Per the germline V gene, CDR1 is MNHEY and CDR2 is SMNVEV (reference sequence). There are 14 residues in the CDR3. The CDR3 reads CACRGGVNTGELFF. The CDR3 nucleotides read TGTGCCTGCAGGGGCGGGGTGAACACCGGGGAGCTGTTTTTT.

The J gene is TRBJ1-5, the V gene TRBV29-1; TRBD1 aligns across 9 bases. This CDR3 has 13 amino acids. The ends lost 5 bases at V and 11 bases at J; junction bases unmatched: 10. Germline V gene lookup returns CDR1 SQVTM and CDR2 ANQGSEA. The CDR3 sequence: CSVSDRGTVAQHF. DNA for the CDR3: TGCAGCGTTTCGGACAGGGGAACGGTGGCCCAGCATTTT. Full variable domain (rest looked up from reference TRBV29-1 and TRBJ1-5): SAVISQKPSRDICQRGTSLTIQCQVDSQVTMMFWYRQQPGQSLTLIATANQGSEATYESGFVIDKFPISRPNLTFSTLTVSNMSPEDSSIYLCSVSDRGTVAQHFGDGTRLSIL.

This chain joins TRBV27 and TRBJ2-7, with TRBD2 as a possible D gene (6 bases). This CDR3 is built from 13 residues. V was clipped by 3 bases and J by 5 bases, with 11 bases between them. Germline V gene sequence: CDR1 MNHEY, CDR2 SMNVEV (reference sequence). This chain's CDR3 is CASSLGGRNEQYF. CDR3 DNA: TGTGCCAGCAGTTTGGGGGGAAGGAACGAGCAGTACTTC.

By sample fraction, this clone is medium-sized. The chain couples TRBV5-8 to TRBJ1-5; D is possibly TRBD1 (5 bases). CDR1 is SGHTS and CDR2 is YDEGEE in the germline V gene. The CDR3 length is 15 residues. V gave up 0 bases and J gave up 1 base, with 8 bases separating them. The DNA for the CDR3 is TGTGCCAGCAGCTTGGGGGGGGAAAGCAATCAGCCCCAGCATTTT. It is translated as CASSLGGESNQPQHF.

The chain joins TRBV19 to TRBJ1-1; D uncertain. Germline CDR1 LNHDA, CDR2 SQIVND (reference sequence). Trimming took 6 bases from V and 0 from J, leaving 8 bases between them. CDR3 length equals 13 residues. The chain's CDR3 is CASSQAMNTEAFF. CDR3 DNA: TGTGCCAGTAGCCAGGCCATGAACACTGAAGCTTTCTTT.

The J gene is TRBJ1-1, the V gene TRBV27, with no clear D. This CDR3 has 17 residues. Trimming removed 1 base at V and 5 bases at J, with 20 bases between. Germline CDR1 and CDR2: MNHEY and SMNVEV (reference sequence). This CDR3 is CASSLFGSLNEGTEAFF. As DNA, the CDR3 is TGTGCCAGCAGTTTATTTGGGTCGCTAAACGAAGGGACTGAAGCTTTCTTT.

The chain links TRBV2 to TRBJ2-7; D is unclear. Germline CDR1 SNHLY, CDR2 FYNNEI. The length of the CDR3 is 16 residues. V lost 2 bases, J lost 0 bases, and 14 bases lay in between. CDR3 DNA sequence: TGTGCCAGCAGTGAACTTTCGCGGCAGAGCTCCTACGAGCAGTACTTC. This sequence encodes CASSELSRQSSYEQYF. Using reference TRBV2 and TRBJ2-7 for the parts outside the CDR3, the full variable domain is EPEVTQTPSHQVTQMGQEVILRCVPISNHLYFYWYRQILGQKVEFLVSFYNNEISEKSEIFDDQFSVERPDGSNFTLKIRSTKLEDSAMYFCASSELSRQSSYEQYFGPGTRLTVT.

The CDR3 spells CASSQGGIEQFF. In nucleotides, the CDR3 is TGCGCCAGCAGCCAAGGGGGGATTGAGCAGTTCTTC. V gene TRBV4-1 combines with J gene TRBJ2-1; TRBD1 or TRBD2 may be the D gene (5 bases each). Germline loops: CDR1 MGHRA, CDR2 YSYEKL. V dropped 1 base and J dropped 9 bases, with 7 bases sitting between them. The length of the CDR3 is 12 residues.

The rearrangement joins TRBV7-9 to TRBJ2-7; 8 nucleotides match TRBD1. Germline lookup yields CDR1 SEHNR and CDR2 FQNEAQ (reference sequence). J was trimmed by 5 bases and V by 5 bases; bases with no gene match: 5. The CDR3 totals 13 residues. The CDR3 here is CASSTTGAHEQYF. CDR3 coding DNA: TGTGCCAGCAGCACGACAGGGGCCCACGAGCAGTACTTC.

The V and J genes are TRBV2 and TRBJ1-4; D unclear. This CDR3 has 12 amino acids. Per germline, CDR1 SNHLY and CDR2 FYNNEI. With 3 bases removed from V and 8 bases from J, the gap between germline ends came to 7 bases. This CDR3 reads CASSDRTEKLFF. The CDR3 DNA is TGTGCCAGCAGTGACCGGACGGAAAAACTGTTTTTT.

The chain employs TRBV15 and TRBJ2-1; 7 bases agree with TRBD2. V shed 0 bases and J 7 bases; nucleotides not matched to a gene: 12. The CDR3 runs 17 residues. Germline CDR1 reads LNHNV; CDR2 reads YYDKDF (reference sequence). The CDR3 loop reads CATSRDRETSPLNEQFF. DNA for the CDR3: TGTGCCACCAGCAGAGATCGGGAGACTAGCCCACTTAATGAGCAGTTCTTC.

The sample holds a few counts of this clone. V and J are TRBV4-1 and TRBJ1-5; D ambiguous. Trimming cost V 3 bases and J 1 base, with 13 bases left between them. The germline CDR1 and CDR2 sequences are MGHRA and YSYEKL. The CDR3 loop spans 16 amino acids. The CDR3 DNA is TGCGCCAGCAGCCAGAATTACCCGGGGAGCAATCAGCCCCAGCATTTT. This codes for CASSQNYPGSNQPQHF.

Concerning this clone: A junction end diverges from the germline sequence, so it may reflect a read error. Within the sample, other DNA sequences also encode this same CDR3. The chain links TRBV7-6 to TRBJ1-1, with D unclear. CDR1 SGHVS and CDR2 FNYEAQ come from the germline V gene. The CDR3 has 12 amino acids. The CDR3 reads CASSPSRTEAFF. The CDR3 nucleotides read TGTGCCAGCAGCCCAAGCCGCACCGAAGCCTTCTTT.